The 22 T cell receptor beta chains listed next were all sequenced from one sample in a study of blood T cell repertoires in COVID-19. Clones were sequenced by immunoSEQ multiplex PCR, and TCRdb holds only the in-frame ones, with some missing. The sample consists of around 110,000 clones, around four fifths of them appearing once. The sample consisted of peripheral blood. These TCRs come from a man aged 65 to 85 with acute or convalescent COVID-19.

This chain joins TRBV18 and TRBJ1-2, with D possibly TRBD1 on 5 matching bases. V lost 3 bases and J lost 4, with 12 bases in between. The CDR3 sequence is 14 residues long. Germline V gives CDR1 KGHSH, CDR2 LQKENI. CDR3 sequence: CASSPLREGYGYTF. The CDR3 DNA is TGTGCCAGCTCACCTCTCAGGGAAGGCTATGGCTACACCTTC.

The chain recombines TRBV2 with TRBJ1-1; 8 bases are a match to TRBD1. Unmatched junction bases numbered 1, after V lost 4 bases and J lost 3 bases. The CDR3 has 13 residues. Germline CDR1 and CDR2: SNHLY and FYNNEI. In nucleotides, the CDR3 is TGTGCCAGCAGTGCGACAGGGGACACTGAAGCTTTCTTT. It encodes CASSATGDTEAFF. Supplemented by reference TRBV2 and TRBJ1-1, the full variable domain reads EPEVTQTPSHQVTQMGQEVILRCVPISNHLYFYWYRQILGQKVEFLVSFYNNEISEKSEIFDDQFSVERPDGSNFTLKIRSTKLEDSAMYFCASSATGDTEAFFGQGTRLTVV.

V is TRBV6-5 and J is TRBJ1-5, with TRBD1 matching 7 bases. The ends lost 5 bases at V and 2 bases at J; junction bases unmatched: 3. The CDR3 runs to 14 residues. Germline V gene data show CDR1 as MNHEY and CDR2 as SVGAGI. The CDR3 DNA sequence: TGTGCCAGCAGTCGGGACAGCCGCAATCAGCCCCAGCATTTT. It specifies CASSRDSRNQPQHF.

CDR3 amino acids: CASSIVLGLAGNTGELFF. CDR3 sequence (DNA): TGTGCCAGTAGTATAGTACTCGGACTAGCGGGGAACACCGGGGAGCTGTTTTTT. V gene TRBV19 combines with J gene TRBJ2-2; the match to TRBD2 covers 11 bases. Trimming cost V 1 base and J 1 base; bases outside gene matches: 5. In germline, CDR1 is LNHDA, CDR2 SQIVND (reference sequence). This CDR3 is built from 18 residues.

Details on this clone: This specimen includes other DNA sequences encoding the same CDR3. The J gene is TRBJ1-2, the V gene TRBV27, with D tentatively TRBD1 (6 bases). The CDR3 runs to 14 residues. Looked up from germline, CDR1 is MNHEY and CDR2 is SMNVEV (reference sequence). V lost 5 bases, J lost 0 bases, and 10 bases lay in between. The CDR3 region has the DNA TGTGCCAGCAGTCCACGACAGGCTAACTATGGCTACACCTTC. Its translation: CASSPRQANYGYTF.

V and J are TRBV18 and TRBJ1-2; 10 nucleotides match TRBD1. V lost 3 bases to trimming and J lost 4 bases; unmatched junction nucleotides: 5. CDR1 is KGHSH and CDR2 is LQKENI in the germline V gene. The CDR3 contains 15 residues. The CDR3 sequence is CASSPGQGPGYGYTF. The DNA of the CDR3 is TGTGCCAGCTCACCGGGACAGGGGCCTGGCTATGGCTACACCTTC.

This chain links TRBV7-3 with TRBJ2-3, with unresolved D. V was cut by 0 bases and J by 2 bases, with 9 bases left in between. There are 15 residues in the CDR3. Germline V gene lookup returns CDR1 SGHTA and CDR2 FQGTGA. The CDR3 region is CASSLTSYDTDTQYF. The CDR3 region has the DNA TGTGCCAGCAGCTTAACGAGCTACGACACAGATACGCAGTATTTT.

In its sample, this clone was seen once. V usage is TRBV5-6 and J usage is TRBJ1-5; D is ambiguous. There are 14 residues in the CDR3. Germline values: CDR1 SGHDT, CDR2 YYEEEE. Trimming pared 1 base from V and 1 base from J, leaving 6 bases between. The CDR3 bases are TGTGCCAGCAGCTTGTCCCTGAGCAATCAGCCCCAGCATTTT. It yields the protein CASSLSLSNQPQHF.

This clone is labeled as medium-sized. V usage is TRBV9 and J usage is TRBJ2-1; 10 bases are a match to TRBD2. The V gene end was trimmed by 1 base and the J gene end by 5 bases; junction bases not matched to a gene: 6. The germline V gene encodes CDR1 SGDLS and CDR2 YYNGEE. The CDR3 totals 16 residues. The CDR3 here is CASSVMGLATHNEQFF. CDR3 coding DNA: TGTGCCAGCAGCGTAATGGGACTAGCGACCCACAATGAGCAGTTCTTC.

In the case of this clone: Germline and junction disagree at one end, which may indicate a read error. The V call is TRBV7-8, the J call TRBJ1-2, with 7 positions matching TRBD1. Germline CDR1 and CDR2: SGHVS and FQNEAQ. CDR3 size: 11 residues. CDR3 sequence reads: CASSIDREPLW. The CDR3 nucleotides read TGTGCCAGCAGCATAGACAGGGAACCTTTGTGG.

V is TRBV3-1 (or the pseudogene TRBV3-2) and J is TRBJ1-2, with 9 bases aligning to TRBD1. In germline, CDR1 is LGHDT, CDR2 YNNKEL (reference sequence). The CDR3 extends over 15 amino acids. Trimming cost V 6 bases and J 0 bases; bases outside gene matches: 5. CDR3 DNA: TGTGCCAGCAGTAGAACAGGGGGCGCTAACTATGGCTACACCTTC. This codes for CASSRTGGANYGYTF.

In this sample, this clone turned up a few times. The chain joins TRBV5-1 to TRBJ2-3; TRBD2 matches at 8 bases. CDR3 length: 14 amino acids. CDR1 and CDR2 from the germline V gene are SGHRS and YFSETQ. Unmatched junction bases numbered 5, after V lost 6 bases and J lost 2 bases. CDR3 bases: TGCGCCAGCACGGGCGGGGGGTCCACAGATACGCAGTATTTT. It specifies CASTGGGSTDTQYF.

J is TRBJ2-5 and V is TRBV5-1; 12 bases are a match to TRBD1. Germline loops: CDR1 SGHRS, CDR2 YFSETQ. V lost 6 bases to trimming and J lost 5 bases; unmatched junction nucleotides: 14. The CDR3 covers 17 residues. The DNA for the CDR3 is TGCGCCAGCACCCGAAGGGGGACAGGGGGCGATGGGGAGACCCAGTACTTC. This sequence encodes CASTRRGTGGDGETQYF.

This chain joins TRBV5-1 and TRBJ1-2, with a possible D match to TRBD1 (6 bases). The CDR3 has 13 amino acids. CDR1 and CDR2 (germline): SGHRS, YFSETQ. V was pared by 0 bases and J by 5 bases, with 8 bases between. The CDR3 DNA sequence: TGCGCCAGCAGCTTGGACAGGGATTATGGCTACACCTTC. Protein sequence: CASSLDRDYGYTF.

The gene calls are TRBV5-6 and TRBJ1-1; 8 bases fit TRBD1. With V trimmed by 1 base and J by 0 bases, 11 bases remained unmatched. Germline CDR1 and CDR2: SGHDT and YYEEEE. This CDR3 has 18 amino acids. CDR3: CASSLWVRDRRLNTEAFF. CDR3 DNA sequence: TGTGCCAGCAGCTTGTGGGTCCGGGACAGGAGACTGAACACTGAAGCTTTCTTT.

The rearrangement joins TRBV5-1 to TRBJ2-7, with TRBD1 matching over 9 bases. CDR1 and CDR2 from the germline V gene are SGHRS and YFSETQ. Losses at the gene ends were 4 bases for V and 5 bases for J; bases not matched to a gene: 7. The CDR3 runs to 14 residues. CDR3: CASSLYRGQDEQYF. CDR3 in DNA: TGCGCCAGCAGCCTCTACAGGGGGCAGGACGAGCAGTACTTC.

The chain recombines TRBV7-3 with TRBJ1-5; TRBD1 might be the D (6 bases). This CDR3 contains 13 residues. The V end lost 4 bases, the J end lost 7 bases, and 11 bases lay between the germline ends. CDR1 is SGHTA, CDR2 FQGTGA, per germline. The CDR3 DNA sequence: TGTGCCAGCAGCTCACAGGGTGACCAGCCCCAGCATTTT. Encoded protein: CASSSQGDQPQHF.

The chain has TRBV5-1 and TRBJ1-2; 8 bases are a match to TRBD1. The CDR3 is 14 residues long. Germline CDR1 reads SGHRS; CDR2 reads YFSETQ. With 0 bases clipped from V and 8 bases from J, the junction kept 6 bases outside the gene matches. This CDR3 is CASSLGQGNWGYTF. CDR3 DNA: TGCGCCAGCAGCTTGGGACAGGGGAACTGGGGCTACACCTTC.

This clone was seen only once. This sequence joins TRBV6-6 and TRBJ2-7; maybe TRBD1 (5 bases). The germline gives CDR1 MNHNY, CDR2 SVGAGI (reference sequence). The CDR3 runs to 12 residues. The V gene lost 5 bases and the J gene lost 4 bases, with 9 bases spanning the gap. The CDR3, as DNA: TGTGCCAGCAGTCGACAGACTTACGAGCAGTACTTC. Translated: CASSRQTYEQYF.

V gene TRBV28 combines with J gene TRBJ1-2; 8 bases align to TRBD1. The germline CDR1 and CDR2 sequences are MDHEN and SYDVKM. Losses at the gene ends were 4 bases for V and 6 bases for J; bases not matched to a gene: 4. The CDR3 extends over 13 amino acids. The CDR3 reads CASSSGQGDGYTF. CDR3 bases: TGTGCCAGCAGTTCCGGACAGGGCGATGGCTACACCTTC.

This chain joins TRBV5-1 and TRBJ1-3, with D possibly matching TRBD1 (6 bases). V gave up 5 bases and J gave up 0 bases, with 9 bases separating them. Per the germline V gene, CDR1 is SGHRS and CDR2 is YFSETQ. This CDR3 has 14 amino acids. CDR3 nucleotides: TGCGCCAGCAGATCGACAGGCTCTGGAAACACCATATATTTT. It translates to CASRSTGSGNTIYF.

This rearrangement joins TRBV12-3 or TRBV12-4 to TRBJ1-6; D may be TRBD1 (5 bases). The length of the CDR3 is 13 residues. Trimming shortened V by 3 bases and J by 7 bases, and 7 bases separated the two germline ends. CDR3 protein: CASSFSGNSPLHF. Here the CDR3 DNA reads TGTGCCAGCAGTTTTTCAGGGAATTCACCCCTCCACTTT.